This TCR beta chain was captured in a study of blood T cell repertoires in COVID-19. Study-level background: Samples representing acute and convalescent COVID-19 were sourced from the United States, Italy and Spain.

Data came from immunoSEQ multiplex PCR; TCRdb stores just in-frame clones and leaves some out. Of more than 200,000 clones in the sample, about 88% were seen once. Germline CDR1 MNHEY, CDR2 SVGAGI. V dropped 6 bases and J dropped 2 bases, with 11 bases sitting between them. The CDR3 consists of 13 residues. The sequence was collected from a man aged 40-55 years with acute or convalescent COVID-19. The V call is TRBV6-5, the J call TRBJ2-7; D possibly corresponds to TRBD1 (6 bases). The source material was peripheral blood. The CDR3 reads CASSGQPPYEQYF. The CDR3 nucleotides are TGTGCCAGCAGCGGACAGCCTCCCTACGAGCAGTACTTC.